The rows below give T cell receptor beta chains drawn from one sample of a study of beta chain features in type 1 diabetes. Data came from immunoSEQ multiplex PCR; TCRdb stores just in-frame clones and leaves some out. The data contain more than 300,000 clones, around 16% of them singletons. Sequencing was performed on naive CD4+ T cells from blood. The receptor set was obtained from a woman younger than 30 in good health. Both conserved end residues are part of each CDR3. D genes are given only for firm matches. Size is omitted from some rows. Given values are once, few, many or a class for expanded clones.

CDR3	DNA	D	size	J	V
CASSSIDRDNQPQHF	TGTGCCAGCAGCTCCATTGACAGAGATAATCAGCCCCAGCATTTT	-	-	TRBJ1-5	TRBV5-6
CASSELDSSTGELFF	TGTGCCAGCAGTGAATTAGACAGCTCAACCGGGGAGCTGTTTTTT	-	few	TRBJ2-2	TRBV25-1
CSVEALISTSGYNEQFF	TGCAGCGTTGAAGCCCTGATCTCGACTAGCGGGTACAATGAGCAGTTCTTC	TRBD2	few	TRBJ2-1	TRBV29-1
CSVEGTTKGAVSYEQYF	TGCAGCGTTGAAGGGACCACAAAGGGGGCTGTCTCCTACGAGCAGTACTTC	TRBD1	few	TRBJ2-7	TRBV29-1
CATSARLGQGGEKLFF	TGTGCCACCAGCGCACGCCTTGGACAGGGAGGTGAAAAACTGTTTTTT	TRBD1	-	TRBJ1-4	TRBV15
CASSPRPVDYGYTF	TGTGCCAGCAGCCCGCGGCCGGTTGACTATGGCTACACCTTC	-	-	TRBJ1-2	TRBV6-6
CASSDRDRARTGELFF	TGTGCCAGCAGCGACCGGGACAGGGCGAGGACCGGGGAGCTGTTTTTT	TRBD1	-	TRBJ2-2	TRBV2
CATSGGYTDTQYF	TGTGCCACTTCAGGGGGCTACACAGATACGCAGTATTTT	TRBD1	once	TRBJ2-3	TRBV9
CAWNIVSYEQYF	TGTGCCTGGAATATTGTTAGCTACGAGCAGTACTTC	-	-	TRBJ2-7	TRBV30
CASSEWLAGVEQFF	TGTGCCAGCAGTGAATGGCTAGCGGGAGTTGAGCAGTTCTTC	TRBD2	few	TRBJ2-1	TRBV2
CASRPTRNPGTGELFF	TGTGCCAGCAGGCCCACTCGGAATCCGGGCACCGGGGAGCTGTTTTTT	-	few	TRBJ2-2	TRBV13
CASSPRDAGTDTQYF	TGTGCCAGTAGTCCGCGGGACGCCGGCACAGATACGCAGTATTTT	-	few	TRBJ2-3	TRBV19
CASSMRNRGTRGAFF	TGTGCCAGTAGTATGAGGAATCGGGGAACAAGAGGAGCTTTCTTT	-	few	TRBJ1-1	TRBV19
CASSITGVTYEQYF	TGTGCCAGCAGCATAACAGGAGTAACCTACGAGCAGTACTTC	-	-	TRBJ2-7	TRBV7-2